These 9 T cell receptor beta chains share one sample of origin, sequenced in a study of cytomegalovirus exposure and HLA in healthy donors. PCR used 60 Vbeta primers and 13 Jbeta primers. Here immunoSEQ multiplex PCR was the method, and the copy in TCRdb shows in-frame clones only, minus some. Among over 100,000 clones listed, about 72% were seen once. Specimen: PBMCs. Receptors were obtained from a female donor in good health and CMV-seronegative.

This chain's CDR3 is CASSFSDPGSGANVLTF. CDR3 DNA sequence: TGTGCCAGCAGCTTTTCTGACCCGGGGTCTGGGGCCAACGTCCTGACTTTC. V and J are TRBV7-6 and TRBJ2-6, with D perhaps matching TRBD2 (5 bases). Germline V gene data show CDR1 as SGHVS and CDR2 as FNYEAQ. Trimming removed 3 bases at V and 1 base at J, with 13 bases between. The CDR3 consists of 17 residues.

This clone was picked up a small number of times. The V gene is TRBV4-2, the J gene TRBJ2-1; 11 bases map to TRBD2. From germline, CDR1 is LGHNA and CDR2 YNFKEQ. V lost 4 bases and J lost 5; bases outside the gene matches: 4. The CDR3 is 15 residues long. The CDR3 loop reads CASSLAGGPDNEQFF. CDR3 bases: TGTGCCAGCAGCCTAGCGGGAGGGCCCGACAATGAGCAGTTCTTC.

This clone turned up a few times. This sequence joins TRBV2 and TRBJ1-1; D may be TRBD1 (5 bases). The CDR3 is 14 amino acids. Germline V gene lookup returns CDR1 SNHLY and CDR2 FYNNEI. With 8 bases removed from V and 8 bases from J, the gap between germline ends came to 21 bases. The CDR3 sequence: CASCVRPGGGEAFF. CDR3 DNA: TGTGCCAGCTGCGTCCGGCCGGGGGGAGGAGAAGCTTTCTTT. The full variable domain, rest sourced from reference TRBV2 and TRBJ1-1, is EPEVTQTPSHQVTQMGQEVILRCVPISNHLYFYWYRQILGQKVEFLVSFYNNEISEKSEIFDDQFSVERPDGSNFTLKIRSTKLEDSAMYFCASCVRPGGGEAFFGQGTRLTVV.

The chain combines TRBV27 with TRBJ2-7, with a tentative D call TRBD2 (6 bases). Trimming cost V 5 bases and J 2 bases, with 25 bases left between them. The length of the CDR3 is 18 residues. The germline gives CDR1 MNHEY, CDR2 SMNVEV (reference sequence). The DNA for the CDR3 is TGTGCCAGCAGTCCCCGAGGTAGCGGTAGACTTACCACCTACGAGCAGTACTTC. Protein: CASSPRGSGRLTTYEQYF.

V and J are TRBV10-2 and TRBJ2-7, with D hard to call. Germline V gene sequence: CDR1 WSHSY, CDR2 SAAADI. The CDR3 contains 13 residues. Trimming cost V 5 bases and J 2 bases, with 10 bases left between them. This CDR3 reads CASSLSGPYEQYF. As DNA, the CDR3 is TGCGCCAGCAGTCTTTCGGGTCCCTACGAGCAGTACTTC.

The chain's CDR3 is CASSPWGGATYEQYF. CDR3 DNA sequence: TGTGCCAGCAGCCCCTGGGGGGGGGCCACGTACGAGCAGTACTTC. The chain couples TRBV11-2 to TRBJ2-7, with D possibly being TRBD2 (7 bases). Looked up from germline, CDR1 is SGHAT and CDR2 is FQNNGV. The CDR3 contains 15 residues. Trimming cost V 5 bases and J 4 bases, with 18 bases left between them.

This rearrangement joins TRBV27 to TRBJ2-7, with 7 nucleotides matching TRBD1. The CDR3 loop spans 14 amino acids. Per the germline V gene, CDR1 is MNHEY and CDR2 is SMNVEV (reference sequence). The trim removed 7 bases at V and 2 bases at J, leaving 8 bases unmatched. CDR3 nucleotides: TGTGCCAGCAAGGGATCGGGACAGACCTACGAGCAGTACTTC. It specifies CASKGSGQTYEQYF.

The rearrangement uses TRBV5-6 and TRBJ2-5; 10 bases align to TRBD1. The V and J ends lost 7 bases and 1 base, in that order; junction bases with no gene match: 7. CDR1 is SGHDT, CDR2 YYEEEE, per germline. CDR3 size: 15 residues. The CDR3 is CASSPWTGGQETQYF. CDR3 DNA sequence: TGTGCCAGCTCCCCCTGGACAGGGGGCCAAGAGACCCAGTACTTC. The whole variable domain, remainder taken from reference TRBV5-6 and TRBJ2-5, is DAGVTQSPTHLIKTRGQQVTLRCSPKSGHDTVSWYQQALGQGPQFIFQYYEEEERQRGNFPDRFSGHQFPNYSSELNVNALLLGDSALYLCASSPWTGGQETQYFGPGTRLLVL.

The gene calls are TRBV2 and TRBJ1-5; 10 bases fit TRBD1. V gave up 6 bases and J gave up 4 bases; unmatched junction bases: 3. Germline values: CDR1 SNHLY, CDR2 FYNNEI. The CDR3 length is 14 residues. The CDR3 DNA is TGTGCCAGCAGCGGACAGGGGGTAAATCAGCCCCAGCATTTT. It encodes CASSGQGVNQPQHF.